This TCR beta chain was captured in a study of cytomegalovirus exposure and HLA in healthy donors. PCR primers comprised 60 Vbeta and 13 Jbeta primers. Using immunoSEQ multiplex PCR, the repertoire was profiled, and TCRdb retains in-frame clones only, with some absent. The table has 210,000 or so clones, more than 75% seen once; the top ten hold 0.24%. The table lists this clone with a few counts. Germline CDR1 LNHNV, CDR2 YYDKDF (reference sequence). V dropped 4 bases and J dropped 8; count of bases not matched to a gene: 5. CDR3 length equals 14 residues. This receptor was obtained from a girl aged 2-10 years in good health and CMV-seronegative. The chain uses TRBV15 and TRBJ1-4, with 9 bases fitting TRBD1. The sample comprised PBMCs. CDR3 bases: TGTGCCACCAGCAAATACAGGGGGCGCGAAAAACTGTTTTTT. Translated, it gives CATSKYRGREKLFF.